This T cell receptor (beta chain) was documented in a study of cytomegalovirus exposure and HLA in healthy donors. The study, taken as a whole, reports: The productive fraction for most TCR beta V segments was about 90% or about 30% in an earlier analysis.

A remark on this clone: Its cognate antigen is unknown.

The PCR had 60 Vbeta and 13 Jbeta primers. Assay: immunoSEQ multiplex PCR; the TCRdb copy retains only in-frame clones and omits some. The data hold about 88,000 clones, with about nine tenths observed a single time. The CDR3 extends over 15 amino acids. V lost 3 bases to trimming and J lost 10 bases; unmatched junction nucleotides: 9. Germline loops: CDR1 SGDLS, CDR2 YYNGEE. The chain joins TRBV9 to TRBJ1-6; 8 bases are shared with TRBD1. The material sequenced was PBMCs. This TCR derives from a man younger than 30 in good health and CMV-seronegative. The CDR3 is CASSAFTGGRSPLHF. DNA of the CDR3: TGTGCCAGCAGCGCCTTTACAGGGGGTCGCTCACCCCTCCACTTT. Looking up the rest from reference TRBV9 and TRBJ1-6 gives the full variable domain: DSGVTQTPKHLITATGQRVTLRCSPRSGDLSVYWYQQSLDQGLQFLIQYYNGEERAKGNILERFSAQQFPDLHSELNLSSLELGDSALYFCASSAFTGGRSPLHFGNGTRLTVT.